What follows describes a single T cell receptor (beta chain). Germline V gene data show CDR1 as SGHDT and CDR2 as YYEEEE. The CDR3 covers 14 residues. The V end lost 4 bases, the J end lost 5 bases, and 15 bases lay between the germline ends. Assay used: immunoSEQ multiplex PCR; TCRdb lists only in-frame clones, some missing. The table lists around 160,000 clones, 92% of them singletons. This entry comes from a study of T cell responses to AZD1222 COVID-19 vaccine. This clonotype was sampled from an adult who received the AZD1222 COVID-19 vaccine. The rearrangement joins TRBV5-6 to TRBJ1-1, with D unresolved. The sample was peripheral blood, taken 28 days after the second AZD1222 dose. The CDR3 DNA reads as TGTGCCAGCAGCCTCGGCCTCCAGTGGACTGAAGCTTTCTTT. This sequence encodes CASSLGLQWTEAFF. The full variable domain, rest sourced from reference TRBV5-6 and TRBJ1-1, is DAGVTQSPTHLIKTRGQQVTLRCSPKSGHDTVSWYQQALGQGPQFIFQYYEEEERQRGNFPDRFSGHQFPNYSSELNVNALLLGDSALYLCASSLGLQWTEAFFGQGTRLTVV.